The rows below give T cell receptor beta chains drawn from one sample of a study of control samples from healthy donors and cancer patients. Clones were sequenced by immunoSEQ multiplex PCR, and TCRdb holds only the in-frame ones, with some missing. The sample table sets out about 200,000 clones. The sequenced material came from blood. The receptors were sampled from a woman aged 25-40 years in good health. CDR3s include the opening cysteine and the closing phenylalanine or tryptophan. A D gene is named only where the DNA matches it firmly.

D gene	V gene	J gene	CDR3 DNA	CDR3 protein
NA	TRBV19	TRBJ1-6	TGTGCCAGTAGTATAGGGGGTTCACCCCTCCACTTT	CASSIGGSPLHF
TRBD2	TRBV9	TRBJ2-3	TGTGCCGGCAGCGTAGAGACTAGCGGGGGTACAGATACGCAGTATTTT	CAGSVETSGGTDTQYF
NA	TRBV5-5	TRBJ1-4	TGTGCCAGCAGCTTAATTTCGATGGAAAAACTGTTTTTT	CASSLISMEKLFF
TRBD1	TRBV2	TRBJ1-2	TGTGCCAGCAGTACAGGGGGCGACTATGGCTACACCTTC	CASSTGGDYGYTF
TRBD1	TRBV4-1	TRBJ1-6	TGCGCCAGCAGCCAAAGCACAACCCGGGACAGGAATTCACCCCTCCACTTT	CASSQSTTRDRNSPLHF
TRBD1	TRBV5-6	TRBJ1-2	TGTGCCAGCAGCATCGACAGGGCCCGCTATGGCTACACCTTC	CASSIDRARYGYTF
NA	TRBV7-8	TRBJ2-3	TGTGCCAGCAGCCCCCCTCTAGCAGATACGCAGTATTTT	CASSPPLADTQYF
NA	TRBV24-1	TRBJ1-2	TGTGCCACCAGTGAGACAGGAACCTATGGCTACACCTTC	CATSETGTYGYTF
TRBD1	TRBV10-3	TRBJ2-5	TGTGCCATCAGCGGGACAGTACAAGAGACCCAGTACTTC	CAISGTVQETQYF
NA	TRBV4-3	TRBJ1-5	TGCGCCAGCAGCCCTGACCTTTTCGGGGGCAATCAGCCCCAGCATTTT	CASSPDLFGGNQPQHF
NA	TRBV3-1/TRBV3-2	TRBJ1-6	TGTGCCAGCAGCCCGGCTGTTGCTAATTCACCCCTCCACTTT	CASSPAVANSPLHF
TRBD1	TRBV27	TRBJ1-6	TGTGCCAGCGGACAGGCTCAGAGCTCCTATAATTCACCCCTCCACTTT	CASGQAQSSYNSPLHF
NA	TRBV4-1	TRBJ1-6	TGCGCCAGCAGCCAAGATTATACAGGGTGGAATTCACCCCTCCACTTT	CASSQDYTGWNSPLHF
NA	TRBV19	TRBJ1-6	TGTGCCAGTAGTATAACAGCGGTGGGACCCCTCCACTTT	CASSITAVGPLHF
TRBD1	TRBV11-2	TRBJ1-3	TGTGCCAGCAGTCATAATCCGGGACAGGGGGGAAGATACACCATATATTTT	CASSHNPGQGGRYTIYF
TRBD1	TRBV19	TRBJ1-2	TGTGCCAGTAGTTCCCGGACAGGGGCCAGTGGCTACACCTTC	CASSSRTGASGYTF
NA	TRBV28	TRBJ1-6	TGTGCCAGCAGCAGGGCAGGGAGATCACCCCTCCACTTT	CASSRAGRSPLHF
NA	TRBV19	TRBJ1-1	TGTGCCAGTAGTATGGGTCGAGTGGTCACTGAAGCTTTCTTT	CASSMGRVVTEAFF
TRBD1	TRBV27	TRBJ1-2	TGTGCCAGCAGGCCTCTTTCCGGGACAGGGGGGTATGGCTACACCTTC	CASRPLSGTGGYGYTF
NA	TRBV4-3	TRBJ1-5	TGCGCCAGCAGCCAAGATGGGGGTACGGAGCCCCAGCATTTT	CASSQDGGTEPQHF
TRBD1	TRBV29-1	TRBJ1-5	TGCAGCGTTCGGACAGGGACTAGCAATCAGCCCCAGCATTTT	CSVRTGTSNQPQHF
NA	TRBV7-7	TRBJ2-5	TGTGCTAGCAGCTTCGGGGGAGAAGAGACCCAGTACTTC	CASSFGGEETQYF
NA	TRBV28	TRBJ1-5	TGTGCCAGCAGTCCCCGTTATAGCAATCAGCCCCAGCATTTT	CASSPRYSNQPQHF
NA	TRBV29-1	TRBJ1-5	TGCAGCGTTGAAAGTGGGCCCCAGCATTTT	CSVESGPQHF
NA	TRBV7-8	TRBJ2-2	TGTGCCAGCAGCTCAGTTAACACCGGGGAGCTGTTTTTT	CASSSVNTGELFF
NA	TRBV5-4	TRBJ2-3	TGTGCCAGCAGCTTGGAGGGCCGGGGCTATAGCACAGATACGCAGTATTTT	CASSLEGRGYSTDTQYF
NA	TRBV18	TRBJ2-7	TGTGCCAGCTCACTATTTGAGTCCGCGACCTACGAGCAGTACTTC	CASSLFESATYEQYF
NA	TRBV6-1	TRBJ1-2	TGTGCCAGCAGTGAAATATCAGGGACCAGCTACACCTTC	CASSEISGTSYTF
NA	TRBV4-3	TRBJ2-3	TGCGCCAGCAGCCAAGATTGGGGGGAACTAGCAGATACGCAGTATTTT	CASSQDWGELADTQYF
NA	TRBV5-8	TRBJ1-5	TGTGCCAGCAGCTTGGGAGGGTACGAAAATCAGCCCCAGCATTTT	CASSLGGYENQPQHF
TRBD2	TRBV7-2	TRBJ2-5	TGTGCCAGCAGCTTACGGACTAGCGTAAAGGAGACCCAGTACTTC	CASSLRTSVKETQYF
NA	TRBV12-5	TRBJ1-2	TGTGCTAGTTCAGGGACTAACTATGACTACACCTTC	CASSGTNYDYTF
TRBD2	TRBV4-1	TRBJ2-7	TGCGCCAGCAGCCTACTAGCGGGGGGGGACTCTTCCTACGAGCAGTACTTC	CASSLLAGGDSSYEQYF
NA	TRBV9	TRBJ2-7	TGTGCCAGCAGCGGGAATCCGCAGGCAAACTCCTACGAGCAGTACTTC	CASSGNPQANSYEQYF
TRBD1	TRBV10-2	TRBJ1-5	TGCGCCAGCAGTCCAGGACAGGGATTGCCCCAGCATTTT	CASSPGQGLPQHF
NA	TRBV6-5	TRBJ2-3	TGTGCCAGCAGGTGGGGAGTAGCCTATGATACGCAGTATTTT	CASRWGVAYDTQYF
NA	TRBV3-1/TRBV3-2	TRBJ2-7	TGTGCCAGCAGCCACCTGGGGGGATACTACGAGCAGTACTTC	CASSHLGGYYEQYF
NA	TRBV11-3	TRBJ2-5	TGTGCCAGCAGCTTAGGGTCCGGGCTAGAGACCCAGTACTTC	CASSLGSGLETQYF
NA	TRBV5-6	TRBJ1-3	TGTGCCAGCAGCGGGGTTCGCTCTGGAAACACCATATATTTT	CASSGVRSGNTIYF
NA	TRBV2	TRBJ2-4	TGTGCCACCGAACTAGTGGGCAAAAACATTCAGTACTTC	CATELVGKNIQYF
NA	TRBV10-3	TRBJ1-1	TGTGCCATCAGTGACCCCGGGAAGGACACTGAAGCTTTCTTT	CAISDPGKDTEAFF
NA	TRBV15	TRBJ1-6	TGTGCCACCAGCAGAGTAACGGGTGATTCACCCCTCCACTTT	CATSRVTGDSPLHF
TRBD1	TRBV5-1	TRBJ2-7	TGCGCCAGCAGCCACGGGACAGGGAGCTACGAGCAGTACTTC	CASSHGTGSYEQYF
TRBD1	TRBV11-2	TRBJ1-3	TGTGCCAGCAGCTCGGGACAGGGAATAACAGGCACCATATATTTT	CASSSGQGITGTIYF
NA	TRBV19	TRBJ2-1	TGTGCCAGTAATCGGGCGGGGCATACCTACAATGAGCAGTTCTTC	CASNRAGHTYNEQFF
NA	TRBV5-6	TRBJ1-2	TGTGCCAGCAGCCGATTACTTGGCTACACCTTC	CASSRLLGYTF
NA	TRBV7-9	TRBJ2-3	TGTGCCAGCAGCCCGGACGGAGAACGAGATACGCAGTATTTT	CASSPDGERDTQYF
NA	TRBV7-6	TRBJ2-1	TGTGCCAGCAGCTTAGAGATTGTCTGGGGTCGTGAGCAGTTCTTC	CASSLEIVWGREQFF
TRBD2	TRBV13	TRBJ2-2	TGTGCCAGCAGCTTAGGTGTCTGGCGGGGGGAGAACACCGGGGAGCTGTTTTTT	CASSLGVWRGENTGELFF
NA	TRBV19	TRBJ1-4	TGTGCCAGTAGTATAGATTTGTTTGGGGGTGCAACTAATGAAAAACTGTTTTTT	CASSIDLFGGATNEKLFF
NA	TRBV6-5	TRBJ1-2	TGTGCCAGCAGTTACCAACAGGGTTCCTATGGCTACACCTTC	CASSYQQGSYGYTF
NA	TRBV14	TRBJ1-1	TGTGCCAGCAGCAAAACGCAGGGAGTCACTGAAGCTTTCTTT	CASSKTQGVTEAFF
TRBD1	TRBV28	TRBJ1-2	TGTGCCAGCAGTTTACCCGCGACAGGGGGAATGAGGTACACCTTC	CASSLPATGGMRYTF
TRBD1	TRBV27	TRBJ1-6	TGTGCCAGCAGTCCGGGACAGGGAGTGGGGAAAGGCAATTCACCCCTCCACTTT	CASSPGQGVGKGNSPLHF
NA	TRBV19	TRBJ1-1	TGTGCCAGTAGTTACCTAAGTGGGGCCCTGAACACTGAAGCTTTCTTT	CASSYLSGALNTEAFF